The present TCR beta chain was sequenced within a study of T cell responses to AZD1222 COVID-19 vaccine. Study findings and constraints: At baseline, just a handful of AZD1222 recipients tested seropositive.

Here immunoSEQ multiplex PCR was the method, and the copy in TCRdb shows in-frame clones only, minus some. The data hold more than 95,000 clones, with about 90% observed a single time. Notes on this clone: No antigen is known for it.

This CDR3 has 14 amino acids. Looked up from germline, CDR1 is SGHTA and CDR2 is FQGTGA. V shed 5 bases, J shed 5 bases, and the junction held 7 bases outside the gene matches. The sample consisted of peripheral blood, taken on day 0 of MenACWY control vaccination. This TCR was recovered from an adult in good health. The V and J genes are TRBV7-3 and TRBJ1-2; 8 bases agree with TRBD1. The CDR3 is CASSIDRGGYGYTF. CDR3 DNA sequence: TGTGCCAGCAGCATAGACAGGGGAGGATATGGCTACACCTTC.